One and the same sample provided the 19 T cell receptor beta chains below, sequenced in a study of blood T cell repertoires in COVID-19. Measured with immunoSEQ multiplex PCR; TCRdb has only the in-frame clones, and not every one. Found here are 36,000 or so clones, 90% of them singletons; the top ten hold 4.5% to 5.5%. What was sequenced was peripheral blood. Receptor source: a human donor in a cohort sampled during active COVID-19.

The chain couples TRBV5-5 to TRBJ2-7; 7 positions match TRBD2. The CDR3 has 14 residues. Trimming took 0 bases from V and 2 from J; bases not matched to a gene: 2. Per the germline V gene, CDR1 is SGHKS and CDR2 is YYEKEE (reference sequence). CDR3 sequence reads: CASSLGEGPYEQYF. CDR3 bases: TGTGCCAGCAGCTTGGGGGAGGGTCCCTACGAGCAGTACTTC.

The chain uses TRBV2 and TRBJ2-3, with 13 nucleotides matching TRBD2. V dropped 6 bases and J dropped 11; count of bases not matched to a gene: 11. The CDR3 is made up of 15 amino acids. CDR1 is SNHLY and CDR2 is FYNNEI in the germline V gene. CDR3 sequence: CASSELAGGPGKQYF. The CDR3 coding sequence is TGTGCCAGCAGCGAACTAGCGGGAGGGCCGGGAAAGCAGTATTTT.

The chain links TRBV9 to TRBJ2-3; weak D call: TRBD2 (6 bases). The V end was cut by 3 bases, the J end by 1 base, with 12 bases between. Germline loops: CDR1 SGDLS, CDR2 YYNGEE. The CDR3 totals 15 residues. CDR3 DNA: TGTGCCAGCAGCGCGACTAGTTTCGGCACAGATACGCAGTATTTT. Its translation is CASSATSFGTDTQYF.

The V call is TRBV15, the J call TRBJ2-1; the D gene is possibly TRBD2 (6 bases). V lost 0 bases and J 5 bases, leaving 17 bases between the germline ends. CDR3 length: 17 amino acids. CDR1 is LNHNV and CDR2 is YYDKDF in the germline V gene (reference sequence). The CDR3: CATSRDGGGLYDNEQFF. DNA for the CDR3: TGTGCCACCAGCAGAGATGGTGGGGGACTTTACGACAATGAGCAGTTCTTC.

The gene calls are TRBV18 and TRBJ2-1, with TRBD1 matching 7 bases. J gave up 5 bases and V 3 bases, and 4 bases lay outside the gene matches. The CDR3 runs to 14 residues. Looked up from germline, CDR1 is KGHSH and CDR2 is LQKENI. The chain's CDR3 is CASSPRGQNNEQFF. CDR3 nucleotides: TGTGCCAGCTCACCCAGGGGACAGAACAATGAGCAGTTCTTC. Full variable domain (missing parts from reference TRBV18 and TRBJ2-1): NAGVMQNPRHLVRRRGQEARLRCSPMKGHSHVYWYRQLPEEGLKFMVYLQKENIIDESGMPKERFSAEFPKEGPSILRIQQVVRGDSAAYFCASSPRGQNNEQFFGPGTRLTVL.

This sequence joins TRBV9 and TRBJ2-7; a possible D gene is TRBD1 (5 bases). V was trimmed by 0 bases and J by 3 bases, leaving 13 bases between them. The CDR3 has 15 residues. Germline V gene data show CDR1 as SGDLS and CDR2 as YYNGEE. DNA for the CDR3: TGTGCCAGCAGCGTAGAATTTGGGGCCATCTACGAGCAGTACTTC. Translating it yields CASSVEFGAIYEQYF. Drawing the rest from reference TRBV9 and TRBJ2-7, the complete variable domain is DSGVTQTPKHLITATGQRVTLRCSPRSGDLSVYWYQQSLDQGLQFLIQYYNGEERAKGNILERFSAQQFPDLHSELNLSSLELGDSALYFCASSVEFGAIYEQYFGPGTRLTVT.

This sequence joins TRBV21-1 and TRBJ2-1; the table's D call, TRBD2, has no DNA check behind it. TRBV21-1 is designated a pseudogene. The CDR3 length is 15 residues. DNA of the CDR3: TGTGCCAGGACTCTTAGCGGTCTTTCCTACAATGAGCAGTTCTTC. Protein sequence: CARTLSGLSYNEQFF.

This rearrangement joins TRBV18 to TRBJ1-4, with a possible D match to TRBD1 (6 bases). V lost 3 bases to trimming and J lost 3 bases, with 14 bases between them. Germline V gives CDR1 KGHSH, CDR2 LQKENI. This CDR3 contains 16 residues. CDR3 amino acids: CASSPQTGQANEKLFF. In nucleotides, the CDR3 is TGTGCCAGCTCACCGCAAACAGGGCAAGCTAATGAAAAACTGTTTTTT.

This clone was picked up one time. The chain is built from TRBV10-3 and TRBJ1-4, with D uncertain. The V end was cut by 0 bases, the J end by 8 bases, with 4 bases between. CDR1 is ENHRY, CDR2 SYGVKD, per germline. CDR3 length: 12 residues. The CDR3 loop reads CAISESGEKLFF. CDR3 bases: TGTGCCATCAGTGAGTCGGGCGAAAAACTGTTTTTT.

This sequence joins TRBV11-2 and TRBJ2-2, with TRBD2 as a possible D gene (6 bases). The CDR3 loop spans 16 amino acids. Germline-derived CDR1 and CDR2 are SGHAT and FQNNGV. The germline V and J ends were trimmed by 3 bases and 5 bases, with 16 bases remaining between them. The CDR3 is CASSLLPLAGTGELFF. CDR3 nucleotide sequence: TGTGCCAGCAGCTTGCTGCCCCTGGCGGGGACCGGGGAGCTGTTTTTT. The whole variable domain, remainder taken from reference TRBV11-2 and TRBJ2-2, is EAGVAQSPRYKIIEKRQSVAFWCNPISGHATLYWYQQILGQGPKLLIQFQNNGVVDDSQLPKDRFSAERLKGVDSTLKIQPAKLEDSAVYLCASSLLPLAGTGELFFGEGSRLTVL.

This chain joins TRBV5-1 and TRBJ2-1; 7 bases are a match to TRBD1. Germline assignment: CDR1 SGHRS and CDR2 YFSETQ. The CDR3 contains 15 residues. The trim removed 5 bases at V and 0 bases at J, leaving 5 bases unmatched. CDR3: CASRIQGSSYNEQFF. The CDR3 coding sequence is TGCGCCAGCAGGATACAGGGGAGCTCCTACAATGAGCAGTTCTTC.

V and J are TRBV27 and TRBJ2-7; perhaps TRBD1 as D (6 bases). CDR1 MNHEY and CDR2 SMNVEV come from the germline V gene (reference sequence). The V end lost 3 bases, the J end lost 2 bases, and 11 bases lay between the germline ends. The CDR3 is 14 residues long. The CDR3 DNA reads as TGTGCCAGCAGTTTGGGGAAGGGGGCCTACGAGCAGTACTTC. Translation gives CASSLGKGAYEQYF.

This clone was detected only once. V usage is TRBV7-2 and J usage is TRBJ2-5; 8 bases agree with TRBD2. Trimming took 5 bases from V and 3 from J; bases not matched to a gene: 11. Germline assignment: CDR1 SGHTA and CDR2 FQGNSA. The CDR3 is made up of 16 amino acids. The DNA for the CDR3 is TGTGCCAGCAGCAGCCGAGGCGGGAGGCAAGAAGAGACCCAGTACTTC. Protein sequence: CASSSRGGRQEETQYF. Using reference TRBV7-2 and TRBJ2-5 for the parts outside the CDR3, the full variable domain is GAGVSQSPSNKVTEKGKDVELRCDPISGHTALYWYRQSLGQGLEFLIYFQGNSAPDKSGLPSDRFSAERTGGSVSTLTIQRTQQEDSAVYLCASSSRGGRQEETQYFGPGTRLLVL.

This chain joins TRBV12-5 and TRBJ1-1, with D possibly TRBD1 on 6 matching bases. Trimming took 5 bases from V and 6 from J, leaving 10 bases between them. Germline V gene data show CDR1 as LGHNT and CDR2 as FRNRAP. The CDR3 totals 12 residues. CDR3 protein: CASGTGSAEAFF. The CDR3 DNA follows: TGTGCTAGTGGTACAGGGTCCGCTGAAGCTTTCTTT.

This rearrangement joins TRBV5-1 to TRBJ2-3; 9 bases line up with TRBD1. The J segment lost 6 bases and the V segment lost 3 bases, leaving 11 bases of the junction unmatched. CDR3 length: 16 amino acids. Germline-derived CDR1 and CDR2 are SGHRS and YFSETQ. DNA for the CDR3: TGCGCCAGCAGCTCTGACAGGGGGAGTATGTCGGATACGCAGTATTTT. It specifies CASSSDRGSMSDTQYF.

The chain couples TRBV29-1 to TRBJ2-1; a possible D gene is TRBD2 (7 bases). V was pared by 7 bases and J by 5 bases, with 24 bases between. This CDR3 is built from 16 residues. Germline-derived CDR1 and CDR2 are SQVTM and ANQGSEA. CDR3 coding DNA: TGCAGCGCGCGAAGAGGGGGGGCATTGGGACACAATGAGCAGTTCTTC. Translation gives CSARRGGALGHNEQFF.

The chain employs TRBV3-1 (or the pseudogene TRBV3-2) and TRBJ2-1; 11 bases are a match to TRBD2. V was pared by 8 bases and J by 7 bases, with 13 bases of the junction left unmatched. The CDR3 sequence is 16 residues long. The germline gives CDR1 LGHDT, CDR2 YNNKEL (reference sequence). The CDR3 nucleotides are TGTGCCAGCGATGGGGCTAGCGGGAGGACTCTAAATGAGCAGTTCTTC. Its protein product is CASDGASGRTLNEQFF.

CDR3 region: CASSGGGSQSGETQYF. The CDR3 DNA reads TGTGCCAGCAGCGGCGGGGGGTCCCAATCCGGGGAGACCCAGTACTTC. The rearrangement uses TRBV9 and TRBJ2-5, with 8 nucleotides matching TRBD2. CDR1 is SGDLS and CDR2 is YYNGEE in the germline V gene. V was pared by 3 bases and J by 5 bases, with 12 bases of the junction left unmatched. The CDR3 has 16 residues. The complete variable domain, with remaining parts taken from reference TRBV9 and TRBJ2-5, reads DSGVTQTPKHLITATGQRVTLRCSPRSGDLSVYWYQQSLDQGLQFLIQYYNGEERAKGNILERFSAQQFPDLHSELNLSSLELGDSALYFCASSGGGSQSGETQYFGPGTRLLVL.

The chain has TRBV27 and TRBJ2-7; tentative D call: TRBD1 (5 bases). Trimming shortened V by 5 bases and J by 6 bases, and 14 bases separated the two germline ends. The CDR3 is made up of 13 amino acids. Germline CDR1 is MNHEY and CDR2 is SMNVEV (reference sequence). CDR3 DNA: TGTGCCAGCAGTGTAGGGGTTGGCGGCGAGCAGTACTTC. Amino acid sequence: CASSVGVGGEQYF.